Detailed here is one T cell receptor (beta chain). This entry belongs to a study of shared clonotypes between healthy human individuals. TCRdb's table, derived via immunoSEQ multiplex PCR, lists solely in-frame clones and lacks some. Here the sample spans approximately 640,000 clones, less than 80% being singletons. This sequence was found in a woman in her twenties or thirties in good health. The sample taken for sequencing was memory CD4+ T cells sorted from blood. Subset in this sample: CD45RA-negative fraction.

Here the CDR3 DNA reads TGTGCCGTCGGGGGTGTTGAAGCTTTCTTT. It encodes CAVGGVEAFF. The rearrangement links TRBV7-9 to TRBJ1-1; TRBD1 might be the D (5 bases). The CDR3 runs to 10 residues. The germline V gene encodes CDR1 SEHNR and CDR2 FQNEAQ (reference sequence). V lost 11 bases, J lost 7 bases, and 11 bases lay in between.